The 29 T cell receptor beta chains below all came from one sample that was sequenced in a study of blood T cell repertoires in COVID-19. Generated by immunoSEQ multiplex PCR, the TCRdb table keeps only in-frame clones and is missing some. This sample carries about 170,000 clones, approximately 79% of them seen once, and the ten largest clones take around 3%. The sample was peripheral blood. These TCRs come from an elderly woman with acute or convalescent COVID-19.

The chain links TRBV28 to TRBJ2-7, with 11 bases identical to TRBD2. The CDR3 totals 15 residues. The J segment lost 0 bases and the V segment lost 7 bases, leaving 5 bases of the junction unmatched. The germline V gene has CDR1 MDHEN and CDR2 SYDVKM. The CDR3 bases are TGTGCCAGCACCCAAACTAGCGGGAGCTCCTACGAGCAGTACTTC. Its translation is CASTQTSGSSYEQYF.

The chain employs TRBV11-2 and TRBJ1-1, with D uncertain. Germline V gives CDR1 SGHAT, CDR2 FQNNGV. This CDR3 spans 14 amino acids. With 3 bases removed from V and 1 base from J, the gap between germline ends came to 9 bases. The CDR3 coding sequence is TGTGCCAGCAGCTTTCGGCGGGGGAACACTGAAGCTTTCTTT. The encoded protein is CASSFRRGNTEAFF.

This chain connects TRBV7-2 to TRBJ2-5, with TRBD2 matching over 12 bases. Germline V gene data show CDR1 as SGHTA and CDR2 as FQGNSA. The CDR3 covers 14 residues. Trimming at V came to 8 bases and at J to 6 bases, leaving 7 bases not matched to a gene. The CDR3 DNA reads TGTGCCAGCGCTAGCGGGAGGGCCGGAAAGACCCAGTACTTC. Translated, it gives CASASGRAGKTQYF.

This chain links TRBV3-1 (or the pseudogene TRBV3-2) with TRBJ2-2; D might be TRBD2 (5 bases). The germline CDR1 and CDR2 sequences are LGHDT and YNNKEL (reference sequence). The CDR3 consists of 13 residues. V lost 3 bases to trimming and J lost 5 bases, with 7 bases between them. The CDR3 region is CASSHGETGELFF. Here the CDR3 DNA reads TGTGCCAGCAGCCACGGGGAGACCGGGGAGCTGTTTTTT.

This chain uses TRBV3-1 (or the pseudogene TRBV3-2) with TRBJ1-6, with D tentatively TRBD1 (6 bases). The germline V and J ends were trimmed by 7 bases and 6 bases, with 7 bases remaining between them. Germline V lookup: CDR1 LGHDT, CDR2 YNNKEL (reference sequence). The CDR3 consists of 12 residues. The CDR3 sequence: CASKQGNSPLHF. As DNA, the CDR3 is TGTGCCAGCAAACAGGGTAATTCACCCCTCCACTTT.

The chain joins TRBV11-2 to TRBJ2-7; D remains ambiguous. Trimming cost V 0 bases and J 2 bases, with 8 bases left between them. CDR1 and CDR2 from the germline V gene are SGHAT and FQNNGV. This CDR3 is 14 amino acids long. CDR3 nucleotide sequence: TGTGCCAGCAGCTTAGAACCCGCAGCCTACGAGCAGTACTTC. It is translated as CASSLEPAAYEQYF.

The chain combines TRBV6-1 with TRBJ2-3; possibly TRBD2 for D (7 bases). Trimming removed 4 bases at V and 6 bases at J, with 20 bases between. This CDR3 region has 16 residues. Germline V lookup: CDR1 MNHNS, CDR2 SASEGT. CDR3: CASSARTAGPSDTQYF. The CDR3 DNA reads TGTGCCAGCAGTGCCCGGACAGCGGGACCCTCCGATACGCAGTATTTT.

The chain joins TRBV2 to TRBJ1-2, with D possibly TRBD1 on 6 matching bases. CDR1 and CDR2 from the germline V gene are SNHLY and FYNNEI. The CDR3 has 16 amino acids. Trimming took off 8 bases at V and 8 bases at J, with 27 bases between the two ends. The CDR3 sequence is CASSRGAGARVGGYTF. In DNA form, the CDR3 reads TGTGCCAGCTCACGAGGGGCAGGGGCAAGAGTGGGCGGCTACACCTTC.

V usage is TRBV7-8 and J usage is TRBJ2-3, with a tentative D call TRBD2 (7 bases). Trimming cost V 4 bases and J 4 bases, with 18 bases left between them. Germline lookup yields CDR1 SGHVS and CDR2 FQNEAQ. The CDR3 runs to 16 residues. The CDR3 DNA follows: TGTGCCAGCAGCTCGGGGGCTAGCGGACTTCCAGATACGCAGTATTTT. This translates into CASSSGASGLPDTQYF.

V and J are TRBV9 and TRBJ2-7; the D gene is possibly TRBD2 (5 bases). The V and J ends lost 4 bases and 7 bases respectively, with 9 bases between them. The CDR3 consists of 11 residues. In germline, CDR1 is SGDLS, CDR2 YYNGEE. The CDR3 protein is CASSPPGEQYF. Written as DNA, the CDR3 is TGTGCCAGCAGCCCACCGGGAGAGCAGTACTTC. The whole variable domain, remainder taken from reference TRBV9 and TRBJ2-7, is DSGVTQTPKHLITATGQRVTLRCSPRSGDLSVYWYQQSLDQGLQFLIQYYNGEERAKGNILERFSAQQFPDLHSELNLSSLELGDSALYFCASSPPGEQYFGPGTRLTVT.

The rearrangement uses TRBV27 and TRBJ2-7, with D possibly TRBD1 on 5 matching bases. Germline CDR1 reads MNHEY; CDR2 reads SMNVEV (reference sequence). Trimming took 1 base from V and 3 from J, leaving 10 bases between them. CDR3 size: 14 residues. The CDR3 coding sequence is TGTGCCAGCAGTTTATTGGGCAGGGTCTACGAGCAGTACTTC. This sequence encodes CASSLLGRVYEQYF.

The chain combines TRBV7-9 with TRBJ1-1, with D maybe TRBD1 (5 bases). The CDR3 extends over 14 amino acids. V was clipped by 3 bases and J by 6 bases, with 14 bases between them. Germline CDR1 SEHNR, CDR2 FQNEAQ (reference sequence). The CDR3 DNA reads TGTGCCAGCAGCTTGACCACAGGATTTTCTGAAGCTTTCTTT. This encodes CASSLTTGFSEAFF.

V and J are TRBV19 and TRBJ1-3; D unclear. Germline V gene data show CDR1 as LNHDA and CDR2 as SQIVND (reference sequence). CDR3 length: 16 residues. Trimming removed 5 bases from V and 0 bases from J, with 14 bases in between. CDR3 loop: CASSPSTANSGNTIYF. The CDR3 DNA is TGTGCCAGTAGTCCCTCAACAGCCAACTCTGGAAACACCATATATTTT.

J is TRBJ2-7 and V is TRBV19; D ambiguous. There are 14 residues in the CDR3. The V and J ends lost 6 bases and 0 bases respectively, with 12 bases between them. Germline CDR1 is LNHDA and CDR2 is SQIVND (reference sequence). The CDR3 protein is CASSQMPTSYEQYF. The CDR3 nucleotides are TGTGCCAGTAGCCAGATGCCCACCTCCTACGAGCAGTACTTC.

The chain employs TRBV6-2 or TRBV6-3 and TRBJ1-5, with D perhaps TRBD1 (5 bases). The germline V gene has CDR1 MNHEY and CDR2 SVGEGT. The CDR3 has 14 amino acids. V gave up 0 bases and J gave up 4 bases, with 7 bases separating them. The CDR3 protein is CASSYSTENQPQHF. CDR3 coding DNA: TGTGCCAGCAGTTACTCGACAGAAAATCAGCCCCAGCATTTT.

The J gene is TRBJ1-4, the V gene TRBV14; TRBD1 agrees at 9 bases. Germline-derived CDR1 and CDR2 are SGHDN and FVKESK. V trimming: 2 bases; J trimming: 4 bases; junction bases outside the gene matches: 5. CDR3 length equals 16 residues. CDR3 sequence reads: CASSQSWDRVNEKLFF. The CDR3 bases are TGTGCCAGCAGCCAAAGTTGGGACAGGGTTAATGAAAAACTGTTTTTT.

The table lists this clone with many counts. The chain carries TRBV6-4 and TRBJ2-3; D possibly corresponds to TRBD2 (6 bases). The CDR3 consists of 15 residues. CDR1 is MRHNA and CDR2 is SNTAGT in the germline V gene. V lost 0 bases and J lost 4, with 11 bases in between. CDR3 protein: CASSDSAGMSDTQYF. The CDR3 nucleotides are TGTGCCAGCAGTGACTCAGCGGGTATGTCAGATACGCAGTATTTT.

J is TRBJ1-1 and V is TRBV9, with 9 bases identical to TRBD1. Germline values: CDR1 SGDLS, CDR2 YYNGEE. The CDR3 contains 15 residues. With V trimmed by 3 bases and J by 4 bases, 7 bases remained unmatched. As DNA, the CDR3 is TGTGCCAGCAGCGAGGAGACAGGGGGAGGCACTGAAGCTTTCTTT. Translated: CASSEETGGGTEAFF.

The chain links TRBV6-6 to TRBJ2-7; perhaps TRBD1 as D (6 bases). V dropped 8 bases and J dropped 5 bases, with 16 bases sitting between them. The CDR3 is 13 residues long. Germline V CDR1 and CDR2: MNHNY, SVGAGI (reference sequence). The CDR3 spells CASCQGMMNEQYF. CDR3 coding DNA: TGTGCCAGCTGCCAGGGGATGATGAACGAGCAGTACTTC.

This clone was observed a handful of times. The chain carries TRBV5-1 and TRBJ1-6, with D possibly matching TRBD1 (6 bases). The CDR3 totals 17 residues. CDR1 is SGHRS, CDR2 YFSETQ, per germline. Trimming left V 5 bases short and J 0 bases short, with 15 bases between. CDR3 coding DNA: TGCGCCAGCAGGCCGGGACACCAGAGCTCCTATAATTCACCCCTCCACTTT. The encoded protein is CASRPGHQSSYNSPLHF.

The CDR3 nucleotides read TGTGCCAGCAGTCCAGGGCGAGAGACCCAGTACTTC. It specifies CASSPGRETQYF. The rearrangement uses TRBV7-9 and TRBJ2-5, with D possibly being TRBD1 (5 bases). Looked up from germline, CDR1 is SEHNR and CDR2 is FQNEAQ (reference sequence). This CDR3 contains 12 residues. Trimming removed 6 bases at V and 4 bases at J, with 9 bases between.

The rearrangement joins TRBV19 to TRBJ1-4; D unresolved. This CDR3 region has 13 residues. V lost 4 bases, J lost 8 bases, and 11 bases lay in between. Germline V CDR1 and CDR2: LNHDA, SQIVND (reference sequence). The CDR3: CASSREVEEKLFF. As DNA, the CDR3 is TGTGCCAGTAGTAGGGAGGTTGAAGAAAAACTGTTTTTT.

This chain links TRBV7-8 with TRBJ1-6; unclear D gene. This CDR3 spans 17 amino acids. V lost 0 bases and J lost 1, with 10 bases in between. Germline V gene lookup returns CDR1 SGHVS and CDR2 FQNEAQ. The DNA for the CDR3 is TGTGCCAGCAGCTTAGCGGGGAGGGAGTCCTATAATTCACCCCTCCACTTT. This translates into CASSLAGRESYNSPLHF.

Turning to this clone: The sample contains more than one DNA sequence encoding this CDR3. V and J are TRBV27 and TRBJ2-5; 12 bases align to TRBD2. CDR3 length equals 15 residues. J gave up 1 base and V 4 bases, and 1 base lay outside the gene matches. Germline V lookup: CDR1 MNHEY, CDR2 SMNVEV (reference sequence). CDR3 sequence: CASSSGLAGQETQYF. In DNA form, the CDR3 reads TGTGCCAGCAGTTCGGGACTAGCGGGCCAAGAGACCCAGTACTTC.

This chain joins TRBV28 and TRBJ2-3, with 10 bases lining up with TRBD2. The CDR3 length is 18 residues. V shed 1 base and J 5 bases; nucleotides not matched to a gene: 12. Germline V lookup: CDR1 MDHEN, CDR2 SYDVKM. CDR3 coding DNA: TGTGCCAGCAGTTTATTAGGGTCGACAGCGGGAGGGGAAGATACGCAGTATTTT. This encodes CASSLLGSTAGGEDTQYF.

The rearrangement links TRBV29-1 to TRBJ2-7; a weak D match, TRBD1 (6 bases). The germline V and J ends were trimmed by 4 bases and 0 bases, with 13 bases remaining between them. The CDR3 sequence is 14 residues long. In germline, CDR1 is SQVTM, CDR2 ANQGSEA. CDR3 bases: TGCAGCGTTGTGGGACACCAAAACTCCTACGAGCAGTACTTC. Amino acids: CSVVGHQNSYEQYF.

The J gene is TRBJ1-5, the V gene TRBV19; D perhaps matches TRBD1 (5 bases). The CDR3 sequence is 13 residues long. V was cut by 7 bases and J by 3 bases, with 10 bases left in between. Germline-derived CDR1 and CDR2 are LNHDA and SQIVND (reference sequence). The DNA of the CDR3 is TGTGCCAGTAACACGGACACCAATCAGCCCCAGCATTTT. Translating it yields CASNTDTNQPQHF. The full variable domain, completed using reference TRBV19 and TRBJ1-5, is DGGITQSPKYLFRKEGQNVTLSCEQNLNHDAMYWYRQDPGQGLRLIYYSQIVNDFQKGDIAEGYSVSREKKESFPLTVTSAQKNPTAFYLCASNTDTNQPQHFGDGTRLSIL.

The rearrangement uses TRBV28 and TRBJ2-5, with D possibly matching TRBD2 (5 bases). The ends were cut back, 2 bases at V and 6 bases at J, with 10 bases in the middle. The length of the CDR3 is 13 residues. Germline V gene sequence: CDR1 MDHEN, CDR2 SYDVKM. The CDR3: CASSLGLPKTQYF. CDR3 sequence (DNA): TGTGCCAGCAGTTTAGGACTCCCGAAGACCCAGTACTTC. Full variable domain (missing parts from reference TRBV28 and TRBJ2-5): DVKVTQSSRYLVKRTGEKVFLECVQDMDHENMFWYRQDPGLGLRLIYFSYDVKMKEKGDIPEGYSVSREKKERFSLILESASTNQTSMYLCASSLGLPKTQYFGPGTRLLVL.

This clone was counted between two and nine times. DNA for the CDR3: TGTGCCAGTAGTATAGAGATGGGAGGCGCCTACAATGAGCAGTTCTTC. It is translated as CASSIEMGGAYNEQFF. The chain joins TRBV19 to TRBJ2-1; a weak D match, TRBD2 (6 bases). This CDR3 has 16 residues. The germline V gene has CDR1 LNHDA and CDR2 SQIVND (reference sequence). V was pared by 0 bases and J by 2 bases, with 11 bases between.